Below, 30 T cell receptor beta chains from the same sample are listed, as sequenced in a study of cytomegalovirus exposure and HLA in healthy donors. The data were produced by immunoSEQ multiplex PCR, yet TCRdb's version contains in-frame clones alone and is incomplete. The repertoire includes 150,000 to 180,000 clones, 65% to 90% of them detected once, and approximately 20% sits in the top ten. The sample consisted of PBMCs. These receptors were taken from a man aged 18 to 29 in good health and CMV-seropositive.

The genes are TRBV13 and TRBJ1-3; D unclear. V lost 4 bases to trimming and J lost 0 bases, with 10 bases between them. The CDR3 has 15 residues. Looked up from germline, CDR1 is PRHDT and CDR2 is FYEKMQ (reference sequence). CDR3 loop: CASSSGRLSGNTIYF. The CDR3 nucleotides read TGTGCCAGCAGCTCTGGCCGACTCTCTGGAAACACCATATATTTT. Looking up the rest from reference TRBV13 and TRBJ1-3 gives the full variable domain: AAGVIQSPRHLIKEKRETATLKCYPIPRHDTVYWYQQGPGQDPQFLISFYEKMQSDKGSIPDRFSAQQFSDYHSELNMSSLELGDSALYFCASSSGRLSGNTIYFGEGSWLTVV.

The rearrangement joins TRBV7-2 to TRBJ2-5; no definite D call. The CDR3 covers 13 residues. V lost 3 bases, J lost 1 base, and 6 bases lay in between. Per the germline V gene, CDR1 is SGHTA and CDR2 is FQGNSA. CDR3: CASSLTLQETQYF. DNA of the CDR3: TGTGCCAGCAGCTTGACACTCCAAGAGACCCAGTACTTC. Full variable domain (remainder filled in from reference TRBV7-2 and TRBJ2-5): GAGVSQSPSNKVTEKGKDVELRCDPISGHTALYWYRQSLGQGLEFLIYFQGNSAPDKSGLPSDRFSAERTGGSVSTLTIQRTQQEDSAVYLCASSLTLQETQYFGPGTRLLVL.

The V gene is TRBV7-7, the J gene TRBJ2-6; D is unclear. Per germline, CDR1 SSHAT and CDR2 FNYEAQ (reference sequence). Between the trimmed V and J ends, which lost 5 bases and 5 bases, there was a span of 22 bases. The CDR3 spans 18 residues. The CDR3 DNA is TGTGCCAGCAGCGCCAGGTGTAAGTGCCAAAGTCGGGCCAACGTCCTGACTTTC. It translates to CASSARCKCQSRANVLTF.

This clone was observed a handful of times. For the CDR3, the DNA is TGTGCCAGCGGCCGGGACAGACTCTACGAGCAGTACTTC. This sequence encodes CASGRDRLYEQYF. This sequence joins TRBV2 and TRBJ2-7; 7 bases map to TRBD1. There are 13 residues in the CDR3. Germline-derived CDR1 and CDR2 are SNHLY and FYNNEI. The V segment lost 8 bases and the J segment 3 bases; nucleotides outside the gene matches: 7.

This clone appeared a few times. The rearrangement joins TRBV6-4 to TRBJ2-3; 10 positions match TRBD2. Trimming took 2 bases from V and 1 from J; bases not matched to a gene: 0. The germline V gene has CDR1 MRHNA and CDR2 SNTAGT. The CDR3 is 15 amino acids. For the CDR3, the DNA is TGTGCCAGCAGTGACACTAGCGGGGGCACAGATACGCAGTATTTT. Its protein is CASSDTSGGTDTQYF.

In its sample, this clone was seen many times. The V gene is TRBV27, the J gene TRBJ2-1; D is possibly TRBD2 (7 bases). The CDR3 covers 14 residues. Trimming removed 6 bases from V and 5 bases from J, with 14 bases in between. Germline V gives CDR1 MNHEY, CDR2 SMNVEV (reference sequence). CDR3 sequence (DNA): TGTGCCAGCAGCAGCGGGACAAATAACAATGAGCAGTTCTTC. Encoded protein: CASSSGTNNNEQFF.

This clone came up once. The chain uses TRBV6-5 and TRBJ1-3; weak D call: TRBD1 (6 bases). There are 15 residues in the CDR3. Germline values: CDR1 MNHEY, CDR2 SVGAGI. Trimming left V 6 bases short and J 2 bases short, with 14 bases between. The CDR3 DNA reads TGTGCCAGCAGCCCGACAGGAGGCACTGGAAACACCATATATTTT. Protein sequence: CASSPTGGTGNTIYF.

This clone has just a few counts. The chain combines TRBV11-2 with TRBJ2-7; perhaps TRBD2 as D (5 bases). With 5 bases removed from V and 0 bases from J, the gap between germline ends came to 20 bases. CDR1 and CDR2 (germline): SGHAT, FQNNGV. The CDR3 loop spans 17 amino acids. The CDR3 coding sequence is TGTGCCAGCAGCCTCGGGGTAGCATGGATCCCCTCCTACGAGCAGTACTTC. Protein sequence: CASSLGVAWIPSYEQYF.

V usage is TRBV6-6 and J usage is TRBJ2-2; 7 bases fit TRBD1. V trimming: 2 bases; J trimming: 3 bases; junction bases outside the gene matches: 3. This CDR3 has 15 residues. CDR1 is MNHNY, CDR2 SVGAGI, per germline (reference sequence). In DNA, the CDR3 is TGTGCCAGCAGTTACGCAGGGGGTGACACCGGGGAGCTGTTTTTT. Amino acids: CASSYAGGDTGELFF.

The chain uses TRBV7-9 and TRBJ1-3; a weak D match, TRBD1 (5 bases). The CDR3 loop spans 16 amino acids. Trimming stripped 0 bases from V and 3 bases from J, with 12 bases between. Germline assignment: CDR1 SEHNR and CDR2 FQNEAQ (reference sequence). CDR3 coding DNA: TGTGCCAGCAGCTTAGCCCAGGGTACTTTTGGAAACACCATATATTTT. This translates into CASSLAQGTFGNTIYF.

The rearrangement links TRBV6-5 to TRBJ1-5; no reliable D call. CDR3 size: 15 residues. The V and J ends lost 0 bases and 0 bases respectively, with 6 bases between them. Germline CDR1 and CDR2: MNHEY and SVGAGI. The CDR3 nucleotides read TGTGCCAGCAGTTACTCGGGGAGTAGCAATCAGCCCCAGCATTTT. Translation: CASSYSGSSNQPQHF.

The chain has TRBV18 and TRBJ1-2; 7 positions match TRBD1. J lost 1 base, V lost 4 bases, and 6 bases had no gene match. Germline assignment: CDR1 KGHSH and CDR2 LQKENI. The CDR3 consists of 15 residues. This CDR3 is CASSRGQDLNYGYTF. CDR3 nucleotide sequence: TGTGCCAGCTCACGAGGACAGGACCTTAACTATGGCTACACCTTC.

In this sample, this clone turned up a few times. The CDR3 coding sequence is TGTGCCAGTAGTATAGATCTGGAGGGCGAGCAGTACTTC. This codes for CASSIDLEGEQYF. V is TRBV19 and J is TRBJ2-7, with TRBD2 as a possible D gene (6 bases). The germline V gene encodes CDR1 LNHDA and CDR2 SQIVND (reference sequence). V lost 0 bases, J lost 6 bases, and 9 bases lay in between. The CDR3 covers 13 residues.

The table lists this clone with a count of one. This chain uses TRBV18 with TRBJ1-5, with 9 bases lining up with TRBD1. The CDR3 totals 15 residues. V was pared by 6 bases and J by 4 bases, with 7 bases of the junction left unmatched. CDR1 and CDR2 (germline): KGHSH, LQKENI. CDR3 bases: TGTGCCAGCTCTCCGGGACAGGGTAGTAATCAGCCCCAGCATTTT. This gives the protein CASSPGQGSNQPQHF. Based on the CDR3 plus reference TRBV18 and TRBJ1-5, the full variable domain is NAGVMQNPRHLVRRRGQEARLRCSPMKGHSHVYWYRQLPEEGLKFMVYLQKENIIDESGMPKERFSAEFPKEGPSILRIQQVVRGDSAAYFCASSPGQGSNQPQHFGDGTRLSIL.

The CDR3 spells CASSLNAGNEKLFF. DNA of the CDR3: TGTGCCAGCAGCTTAAATGCAGGGAATGAAAAACTGTTTTTT. The chain carries TRBV7-2 and TRBJ1-4, with D possibly matching TRBD1 (5 bases). The CDR3 has 14 residues. Trimming removed 2 bases from V and 5 bases from J, with 9 bases in between. Germline assignment: CDR1 SGHTA and CDR2 FQGNSA.

This clone occurred a few times. The rearrangement joins TRBV7-9 to TRBJ1-1; unclear D gene. Per the germline V gene, CDR1 is SEHNR and CDR2 is FQNEAQ (reference sequence). V lost 1 base to trimming and J lost 4 bases, with 19 bases between them. The CDR3 extends over 17 amino acids. CDR3 coding DNA: TGTGCCAGCAGCTTAGTTTCAGTCGGGCGGAGCGGCACTGAAGCTTTCTTT. It yields the protein CASSLVSVGRSGTEAFF.

This clone was counted ten times or more. CDR3 DNA: TGTGCCAGCAGCGATCGGACTGGAAGCTCCTACGAGCAGTACTTC. Translated: CASSDRTGSSYEQYF. The V gene is TRBV7-2, the J gene TRBJ2-7; D perhaps matches TRBD2 (5 bases). V lost 5 bases, J lost 0 bases, and 14 bases lay in between. The CDR3 has 15 amino acids. Germline V lookup: CDR1 SGHTA, CDR2 FQGNSA.

This sequence joins TRBV27 and TRBJ2-3, with 15 bases aligning to TRBD2. Trimming cost V 5 bases and J 6 bases; bases outside gene matches: 3. CDR3 length equals 15 residues. CDR1 is MNHEY, CDR2 SMNVEV, per germline (reference sequence). CDR3 protein: CASSPGTSGRDTQYF. DNA for the CDR3: TGTGCCAGCAGTCCCGGGACTAGCGGGAGGGATACGCAGTATTTT.

The genes are TRBV5-5 and TRBJ1-2, with D hard to call. The CDR3 extends over 15 amino acids. Trimming took 1 base from V and 8 from J, leaving 18 bases between them. Germline V CDR1 and CDR2: SGHKS, YYEKEE (reference sequence). In DNA, the CDR3 is TGTGCCAGCAGCTTGCCCCCCGGCGGCGGCAGAGGCTACACCTTC. Encoded protein: CASSLPPGGGRGYTF.

The J gene is TRBJ2-1, the V gene TRBV6-6, with a possible D match to TRBD2 (5 bases). The CDR3 extends over 14 amino acids. Deletions cut 7 bases from V and 0 bases from J, with 10 bases between. The germline gives CDR1 MNHNY, CDR2 SVGAGI (reference sequence). The CDR3 sequence is CASTLGSSYNEQFF. CDR3 coding DNA: TGTGCCAGCACCCTAGGGAGCTCCTACAATGAGCAGTTCTTC.

The chain couples TRBV5-5 to TRBJ2-5; 8 nucleotides align to TRBD2. V lost 0 bases and J lost 5; bases outside the gene matches: 6. Germline V gene lookup returns CDR1 SGHKS and CDR2 YYEKEE (reference sequence). This CDR3 comprises 15 residues. In DNA, the CDR3 is TGTGCCAGCAGCTTGGGTCGGGGGGGCGAGGAGACCCAGTACTTC. It specifies CASSLGRGGEETQYF.

The chain couples TRBV7-9 to TRBJ1-2, with D possibly being TRBD1 (5 bases). Per germline, CDR1 SEHNR and CDR2 FQNEAQ (reference sequence). The CDR3 is 16 amino acids. Trimming pared 3 bases from V and 4 bases from J, leaving 18 bases between. CDR3 coding DNA: TGTGCCAGCAGCTTTATTGACAGTAAAGTAAGCTATGGCTACACCTTC. The encoded protein is CASSFIDSKVSYGYTF.

The chain carries TRBV5-8 and TRBJ2-5; 13 nucleotides line up with TRBD2. CDR1 is SGHTS, CDR2 YDEGEE, per germline. This CDR3 is 17 amino acids long. Trimming removed 3 bases from V and 4 bases from J; junction bases left unmatched: 9. The DNA of the CDR3 is TGTGCCAGCAGCTCACCACGGACTAGCGGGGGTGCAGAGACCCAGTACTTC. Translated, it gives CASSSPRTSGGAETQYF.

The chain recombines TRBV6-5 with TRBJ1-2; TRBD1 agrees at 8 bases. The CDR3 covers 14 residues. The V and J ends lost 2 bases and 4 bases, in that order; junction bases with no gene match: 3. Germline lookup yields CDR1 MNHEY and CDR2 SVGAGI. The CDR3 sequence is CASSYGDRGYGYTF. DNA of the CDR3: TGTGCCAGCAGTTACGGCGACAGGGGCTATGGCTACACCTTC.

J is TRBJ2-1 and V is TRBV29-1, with 10 nucleotides matching TRBD2. Germline loops: CDR1 SQVTM, CDR2 ANQGSEA. The CDR3 covers 15 residues. V shed 2 bases and J 4 bases; nucleotides not matched to a gene: 5. Here the CDR3 reads CSVETTSGDYNEQFF. The DNA for the CDR3 is TGCAGCGTTGAAACAACTAGCGGGGATTACAATGAGCAGTTCTTC.

In regard to this clone: The sample contains more than one DNA sequence encoding this CDR3. V usage is TRBV5-5 and J usage is TRBJ2-2; the match to TRBD1 covers 9 bases. The CDR3 spans 15 residues. Germline V gene sequence: CDR1 SGHKS, CDR2 YYEKEE (reference sequence). Trimming at V came to 2 bases and at J to 6 bases, leaving 5 bases not matched to a gene. The CDR3 sequence: CASSFRDRAPGELFF. The CDR3 DNA reads TGTGCCAGCAGCTTCCGGGACAGGGCGCCCGGGGAGCTGTTTTTT.

This chain connects TRBV6-6 to TRBJ2-7; D ambiguous. The CDR3 is 13 amino acids. The V and J ends lost 0 bases and 4 bases respectively, with 7 bases between them. Germline CDR1 and CDR2: MNHNY and SVGAGI (reference sequence). CDR3 coding DNA: TGTGCCAGCAGTTACTCGAGAGGATACGAGCAGTACTTC. As protein: CASSYSRGYEQYF.

The V call is TRBV5-1, the J call TRBJ1-2; 12 bases fit TRBD1. The V gene end was trimmed by 3 bases and the J gene end by 5 bases; junction bases not matched to a gene: 5. CDR3 size: 15 residues. Germline CDR1 is SGHRS and CDR2 is YFSETQ. CDR3 bases: TGCGCCAGCAGCTCGGGGGACAGGGGGCTTTATGGCTACACCTTC. It yields the protein CASSSGDRGLYGYTF.

This chain joins TRBV5-6 and TRBJ2-7; a weak D match, TRBD2 (7 bases). Trimming removed 4 bases from V and 7 bases from J, with 18 bases in between. CDR3 length: 14 residues. Germline values: CDR1 SGHDT, CDR2 YYEEEE. CDR3 nucleotides: TGTGCCAGCAGCCCGCGGTGGGGGGGCGATGAGCAGTACTTC. Protein sequence: CASSPRWGGDEQYF.

This clone occurred once. This sequence joins TRBV12-2 and TRBJ1-5. TRBV12-2 is a pseudogene locus. This CDR3 spans 16 amino acids. The CDR3 reads CASRFHRERPYQPQHF. CDR3 coding DNA: TGTGCAAGTCGCTTCCACAGAGAGCGGCCTTATCAGCCCCAGCATTTT.